The present T cell receptor (beta chain) was sequenced within a study of human T cells and chemical hapten exposure. At the level of the study: Slight differences in pooled library volume were the main source of varying TCR yields across samples.

Via MiXCR, TCRdb re-called the RACE reads, giving one row per CDR3 protein. The table shows under 450,000 distinct CDR3 sequences, with more than 5% occurring only once. Trimming took 1 base from V and 2 from J, leaving 14 bases between them. CDR3 length equals 16 residues. Germline loops: CDR1 SGHKS, CDR2 YYEKEE (reference sequence). As for time point: patch test 2, 6 weeks after DPC sensitization. As for treatment: therapeutic diphenylcyclopropenone sensitization with weekly scalp DPC. The source is a woman aged 18-29 years with alopecia areata. Some clones in this sample may be carry-over from other donors' samples. The sequenced sample was whole blood, obtained in connection with sensitization to the hapten diphenylcyclopropenone (DPC). The J gene is TRBJ2-3, the V gene TRBV5-5; D gene ambiguous. The CDR3 DNA reads TGTGCCAGCAGCTTGAGATGGCGACAAAACACAGATACGCAGTATTTT. Translated, it gives CASSLRWRQNTDTQYF.